This is a list of T cell receptor beta chains from one sample in a study of T cells in Graves' hyperthyroidism and ophthalmopathy. TCRdb reprocessed the multiplex PCR reads via MiXCR and lists one record per CDR3 protein. Of about 700,000 distinct CDR3 sequences listed, approximately 15% were seen once; the top ten hold about 10%. The sequenced sample was blood. All receptors derive from a woman aged 18-35 years with Graves' hyperthyroidism. CDR3s include the opening cysteine and the closing phenylalanine or tryptophan. A D gene is named only where the DNA matches it firmly. Some rows have no size entry. The others give once, few or many, or a class for an expanded clone.

size,D,J,V,DNA,CDR3
.,.,TRBJ1-3,TRBV10-3,TGTGCCATCAGTGAGAGGGACGGCCACTCTGGAAACACCATATATTTT,CAISERDGHSGNTIYF
.,TRBD2,TRBJ2-1,TRBV4-1,TGCGCCAGCAGCCAACCCCTACAGCGGGAGATAGGCGACGAGCAGTTCTTC,CASSQPLQREIGDEQFF
.,TRBD2,TRBJ2-3,TRBV29-1,TGCAGCGCCCCGCGGGAGTCCACAGATACGCAGTATTTT,CSAPRESTDTQYF
.,.,TRBJ1-1,TRBV30,TGTGCCTGGGGAAACCGGGACCCGGCTGAAGCTTTCTTT,CAWGNRDPAEAFF
.,TRBD2,TRBJ2-3,TRBV5-4,TGTGCCAGCAGCTCTGAGCGGGAGGGCAGCACAGATACGCAGTATTTT,CASSSEREGSTDTQYF
many,.,TRBJ1-1,TRBV7-3,TGTGCCAGCAGCTTAAATGGGGGGGGCACTGAAGCTTTCTTT,CASSLNGGGTEAFF
many,.,TRBJ2-1,TRBV6-1,TGTGCCAGCAGGGAGACTTCACGCCCAAAAACCTACAATGAGCAGTTCTTC,CASRETSRPKTYNEQFF
many,.,TRBJ2-7,TRBV28,TGTGCCACCAGTCGAAACGAGCAGTACTTC,CATSRNEQYF
.,.,TRBJ1-1,TRBV18,TGTGCCAGCTCACCACCGTCTTCGTGGAGGGCAGGGGCTAACACTGAAGCTTTCTTT,CASSPPSSWRAGANTEAFF
.,TRBD2,TRBJ2-1,TRBV15,TGTGCCACCAGCAGAGAACAGCGGGGAAGAGGCGAGCAGTTCTTC,CATSREQRGRGEQFF
.,.,TRBJ2-4,TRBV28,TGTGCCAGCAGCACCCCATGGGGAGCCAAAAACATTCAGTACTTC,CASSTPWGAKNIQYF
many,.,TRBJ2-1,TRBV6-6,TGTGCCAGCAGTTACTCGACTTTTTCCTACAATGAGCAGTTCTTC,CASSYSTFSYNEQFF
.,.,TRBJ1-2,TRBV20-1,TGCAGTGCTAGGGGCAATTTCGGCTACACCTTC,CSARGNFGYTF
many,.,TRBJ2-1,TRBV4-1,TGCGCCAGCAGCCAAGTCGGGAGACGGACCAATGAGCAGTTCTTC,CASSQVGRRTNEQFF
many,.,TRBJ2-7,TRBV10-1,TGCGCCAGCAGTGAGTTCCCGGGACGGGGCTACGAGCAGTACTTC,CASSEFPGRGYEQYF
.,.,TRBJ2-5,TRBV27,TGTGCCAGTCAAGAGACCCAGTACTTC,CASQETQYF
many,.,TRBJ2-7,TRBV5-6,TGTGCCAGCAGCTTGGTACGGGGGAAGGCGTACGAGCAGTACTTC,CASSLVRGKAYEQYF
many,.,TRBJ2-3,TRBV7-9,TGTGCCAGCAGCTTTAAGGACGGTAACACAGATACGCAGTATTTT,CASSFKDGNTDTQYF
few,.,TRBJ1-5,TRBV20-1,TGCAGTGCCCAGACGTCTAGCAATCAGCCCCAGCATTTT,CSAQTSSNQPQHF
few,.,TRBJ1-5,TRBV20-1,TGCAGTGCTAGAGGCCCCGGGGGGCAGGATTGGCAGCCCCAGCATTTT,CSARGPGGQDWQPQHF
many,.,TRBJ2-5,TRBV20-1,TGCAGTGCTAGAAGGACTCGAACCGCGGGGGAGACCCAGTACTTC,CSARRTRTAGETQYF
.,TRBD2,TRBJ2-3,TRBV6-1,TGTGCCAGCCGAGGGAGGGCATTCACAGATACGCAGTATTTT,CASRGRAFTDTQYF
.,.,TRBJ2-3,TRBV20-1,TGCAGTACCCTAGCCGGCGGGGATACGCAGTATTTT,CSTLAGGDTQYF
.,TRBD1,TRBJ2-5,TRBV29-1,TGCAGCGTTGCGGGGACAGGGGTGGAGACCCAGTACTTC,CSVAGTGVETQYF
many,.,TRBJ2-1,TRBV7-8,TGTGCCAGCAGCTTAGGTTGGTCTTTCTCCTACAATGAGCAGTTCTTC,CASSLGWSFSYNEQFF
many,TRBD2,TRBJ2-1,TRBV11-2,TGTGCCAGCAGCCTAAGCGGGATCTCCTACAATGAGCAGTTCTTC,CASSLSGISYNEQFF
few,.,TRBJ1-2,TRBV14,TGTGCCAGCTCCCCCGACACCGCCGCCGTTAACTATGGCTACACCTTC,CASSPDTAAVNYGYTF
.,.,TRBJ1-1,TRBV29-1,TGCAGCGTGGGATCGTATCTATTGGCTGAAGCTTTCTTT,CSVGSYLLAEAFF
few,TRBD1,TRBJ1-1,TRBV9,TGTGCCAGCAGCGTAGCGACAGGGCCTTTGAACACTGAAGCTTTCTTT,CASSVATGPLNTEAFF
.,TRBD1,TRBJ2-5,TRBV30,TGTGCCTGGGACTCCGGGACAGGGGCCCCCCGGCACTTC,CAWDSGTGAPRHF
few,.,TRBJ1-6,TRBV6-1,TGTGCCAGCAGTTGGGGGAGCTCCTATAATTCACCCCTCCACTTT,CASSWGSSYNSPLHF
.,TRBD1,TRBJ1-5,TRBV5-5,TGTGCCAGCAGCTTTTCAGGGGGCCATCAGCCCCAGCATTTT,CASSFSGGHQPQHF
many,.,TRBJ2-1,TRBV2,TGTGCCAGCAGTGCCTCTCAGCGGCTTGACTACAATGAGCAGTTCTTC,CASSASQRLDYNEQFF
.,.,TRBJ2-5,TRBV7-2,TGTGCCAGCAGCCCCCAGTCGGGAGAGACCCAGTACTTC,CASSPQSGETQYF
.,TRBD1,TRBJ1-2,TRBV14,TGTGCCAGCAGCCCCCGAGGACAGGGAGGTGGCTACACCTTC,CASSPRGQGGGYTF
few,.,TRBJ2-3,TRBV18,TGTGCCAGCTCACCAGGAGTAAACACAGATACGCAGTATTTT,CASSPGVNTDTQYF
.,.,TRBJ2-3,TRBV20-1,TGCAGTGCTAGAGATTTTCGGGATTTTGATACGCAGTATTTT,CSARDFRDFDTQYF
few,.,TRBJ1-6,TRBV12-3/TRBV12-4,TGTGCCAGCAGTTTAAGGGGACAAATCGGAAGCTCCTATAATTCACCCCTCCACTTT,CASSLRGQIGSSYNSPLHF
many,.,TRBJ1-1,TRBV11-2,TGTGCCAGCAGCTTAGGTCGCTGGAACACTGAAGCTTTCTTT,CASSLGRWNTEAFF
.,.,TRBJ2-1,TRBV5-5,TGTGCCAGCAGCTTGGTTAAGGAGTATGAGCAGTTCTTC,CASSLVKEYEQFF
.,TRBD2,TRBJ2-1,TRBV19,TGTGCCAGTAGTGCAGCTAGCGGCCACAATGAGCAGTTCTTC,CASSAASGHNEQFF
many,.,TRBJ2-7,TRBV2,TGTGCCAGCAGTAGGGTTACGGGGGACACCTACGAGCAGTACTTC,CASSRVTGDTYEQYF
few,TRBD1,TRBJ1-2,TRBV20-1,TGCAGTGCTAGAGCCAGGGGGGACTATGGCTACACCTTC,CSARARGDYGYTF
few,TRBD1,TRBJ2-5,TRBV6-1,TGTGCCGGACAGGGGGCAGGGGGAGAGACCCAGTACTTC,CAGQGAGGETQYF
many,TRBD2,TRBJ2-5,TRBV7-9,TGTGCCAGCAGCTCCCTAGCGGGAGCCGAGACCCAGTACTTC,CASSSLAGAETQYF
few,.,TRBJ1-1,TRBV27,TGTGCCAGCAGTTCACAGCTTATGAACACTGAAGCTTTCTTT,CASSSQLMNTEAFF
once,.,TRBJ1-1,TRBV7-9,TGTGCCAACAGCTTAGGGTCCAGACCTGAAGCTTTCTTT,CANSLGSRPEAFF
few,.,TRBJ1-5,TRBV27,TGTGCCAGCAGTTTCGCAGGCCAGACGGGGCCCCAGCATTTT,CASSFAGQTGPQHF
.,.,TRBJ2-1,TRBV19,TGTGCCAGTAGTATGCAGGGAATCTCCTACAATGAGCAGTTCTTC,CASSMQGISYNEQFF
many,TRBD2,TRBJ2-5,TRBV7-2,TGTGCCAGCAGATTAACGGGACTAGCGCGAGAGACCCAGTACTTC,CASRLTGLARETQYF
few,TRBD1,TRBJ2-7,TRBV6-1,TGTGCCAGCAGTGAAAGGGGACAGGGTCTCTCCTACGAGCAGTACTTC,CASSERGQGLSYEQYF
many,.,TRBJ2-2,TRBV14,TGTGCCAGCAGCCAAGATCGAGTCAGGGGATGGAACACCGGGGAGCTGTTTTTT,CASSQDRVRGWNTGELFF
many,TRBD1,TRBJ2-7,TRBV7-9,TGTGCCAGCAGCTTACAGGGGGCCTCCTACGAGCAGTACTTC,CASSLQGASYEQYF
.,TRBD1,TRBJ1-4,TRBV7-9,TGTGCCAGCAGCGCCGGGACAGGGGGTGATGAAAAACTGTTTTTT,CASSAGTGGDEKLFF
.,TRBD1,TRBJ2-3,TRBV19,TGTGCCAGTAGTATAGAACATTTCGGGCAGGGGGCGTCAGATACGCAGTATTTT,CASSIEHFGQGASDTQYF
many,TRBD2,TRBJ2-1,TRBV3-1,TGTGCCAGCAGCCAGGATAGCGGGAGTTTTCTCTATGAGCAGTTCTTC,CASSQDSGSFLYEQFF
many,.,TRBJ2-7,TRBV6-1,TGTGCCAGCAGAGCTTTCGACCGTTCCTCCTACGAGCAGTACTTC,CASRAFDRSSYEQYF